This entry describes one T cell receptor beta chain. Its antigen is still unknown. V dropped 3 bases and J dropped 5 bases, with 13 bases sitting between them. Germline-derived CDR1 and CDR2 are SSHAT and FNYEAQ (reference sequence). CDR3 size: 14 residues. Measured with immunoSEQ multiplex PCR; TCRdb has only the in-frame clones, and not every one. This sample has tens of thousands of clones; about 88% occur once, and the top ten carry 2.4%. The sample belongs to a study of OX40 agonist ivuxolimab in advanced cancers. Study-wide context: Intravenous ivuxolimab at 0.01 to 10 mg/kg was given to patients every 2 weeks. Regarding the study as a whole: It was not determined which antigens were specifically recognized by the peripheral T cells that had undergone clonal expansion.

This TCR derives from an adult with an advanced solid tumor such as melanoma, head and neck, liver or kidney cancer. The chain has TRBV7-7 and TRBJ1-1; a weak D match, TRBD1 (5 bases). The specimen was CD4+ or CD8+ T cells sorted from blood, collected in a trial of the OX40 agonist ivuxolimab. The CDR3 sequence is CASSFDAGRTEAFF. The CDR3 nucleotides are TGTGCCAGCAGCTTTGATGCAGGGCGGACTGAAGCTTTCTTT.